The 10 T cell receptor beta chains presented below share a single source sample, sequenced in a study of T cell responses to AZD1222 COVID-19 vaccine. Generated by immunoSEQ multiplex PCR, the TCRdb table keeps only in-frame clones and is missing some. The data contain about 120,000 clones, about 89% of them seen just once; the ten biggest clones take up about 5.3%. This specimen consisted of peripheral blood, obtained on day 0 of AZD1222 vaccination. The receptor set was obtained from an adult in good health.

The chain employs TRBV5-4 and TRBJ2-3, with D maybe TRBD2 (6 bases). Germline loops: CDR1 SGHNT, CDR2 YYREEE (reference sequence). The CDR3 loop spans 15 amino acids. V lost 2 bases to trimming and J lost 5 bases, with 15 bases between them. CDR3 bases: TGTGCCAGCAGCTTATCCCCGGTGGGGGGAGATACGCAGTATTTT. Translating gives CASSLSPVGGDTQYF.

V gene TRBV9 combines with J gene TRBJ2-7; TRBD2 might be the D (6 bases). This CDR3 comprises 14 residues. Trimming took 0 bases from V and 3 from J, leaving 10 bases between them. CDR1 and CDR2 from the germline V gene are SGDLS and YYNGEE. The CDR3 is CASSVGWTNYEQYF. The CDR3 nucleotides are TGTGCCAGCAGCGTAGGATGGACTAACTACGAGCAGTACTTC.

This chain connects TRBV7-2 to TRBJ2-3; 11 bases match TRBD2. The CDR3 spans 19 residues. Looked up from germline, CDR1 is SGHTA and CDR2 is FQGNSA. Germline trimming cut 5 bases from V and 4 bases from J; bases unmatched to any gene: 17. In DNA form, the CDR3 reads TGTGCCAGCAGCGACACTAGCGGGAGCTTGGCTTCTCGTTCAGATACGCAGTATTTT. This translates into CASSDTSGSLASRSDTQYF.

This clone was counted between two and nine times. J is TRBJ1-6 and V is TRBV2; 7 bases fit TRBD1. Germline assignment: CDR1 SNHLY and CDR2 FYNNEI. The CDR3 length is 13 residues. The V and J ends lost 6 bases and 7 bases, in that order; junction bases with no gene match: 3. In DNA form, the CDR3 reads TGTGCCAGCAGGACAGGGTTGAATTCACCCCTCCACTTT. Translation gives CASRTGLNSPLHF.

V usage is TRBV2 and J usage is TRBJ1-3; 8 bases map to TRBD1. The V gene end was trimmed by 8 bases and the J gene end by 4 bases; junction bases not matched to a gene: 4. This CDR3 is 13 amino acids long. Germline V gene lookup returns CDR1 SNHLY and CDR2 FYNNEI. CDR3 DNA: TGTGCCAGCTCGCAGGGGGCGGGAAACACCATATATTTT. This encodes CASSQGAGNTIYF. Supplemented by reference TRBV2 and TRBJ1-3, the full variable domain reads EPEVTQTPSHQVTQMGQEVILRCVPISNHLYFYWYRQILGQKVEFLVSFYNNEISEKSEIFDDQFSVERPDGSNFTLKIRSTKLEDSAMYFCASSQGAGNTIYFGEGSWLTVV.

The chain is built from TRBV6-5 and TRBJ2-1, with D perhaps given as TRBD1 or TRBD2 (5 bases each). Trimming cost V 7 bases and J 6 bases, with 19 bases left between them. In germline, CDR1 is MNHEY, CDR2 SVGAGI. This CDR3 comprises 15 residues. The CDR3 spells CASNGALGSGNEQFF. The CDR3, as DNA: TGTGCCAGCAACGGGGCCCTAGGATCTGGCAATGAGCAGTTCTTC.

The rearrangement joins TRBV28 to TRBJ1-2; D not certain. V lost 6 bases and J 8 bases, leaving 16 bases between the germline ends. Germline V gene lookup returns CDR1 MDHEN and CDR2 SYDVKM. This CDR3 region has 13 residues. CDR3 protein: CASRSKTLGGYTF. The DNA of the CDR3 is TGTGCCAGCAGATCCAAGACCCTCGGGGGCTACACCTTC.

DNA for the CDR3: TGTGCCAGCAGTCCGGACGGAAAATTTAATGGCTACACCTTC. Translating it yields CASSPDGKFNGYTF. The chain joins TRBV2 to TRBJ1-2; D remains unclear. V was trimmed by 5 bases and J by 6 bases, leaving 16 bases between them. The germline CDR1 and CDR2 sequences are SNHLY and FYNNEI. The CDR3 runs 14 residues.

The gene calls are TRBV30 and TRBJ1-1, with D maybe TRBD1 (6 bases). Trimming removed 0 bases from V and 10 bases from J, with 12 bases in between. Germline CDR1 GTSNPN, CDR2 SVGIG (reference sequence). The CDR3 spans 12 residues. The CDR3 protein is CAWSVQGGGAFF. The CDR3 region has the DNA TGTGCCTGGAGTGTACAAGGGGGGGGAGCTTTCTTT. The full variable domain, its missing parts supplied by reference TRBV30 and TRBJ1-1, is SQTIHQWPATLVQPVGSPLSLECTVEGTSNPNLYWYRQAAGRGLQLLFYSVGIGQISSEVPQNLSASRPQDRQFILSSKKLLLSDSGFYLCAWSVQGGGAFFGQGTRLTVV.

This clone has just one count. The rearrangement links TRBV30 to TRBJ1-6; a possible D gene is TRBD1 (5 bases). Germline V CDR1 and CDR2: GTSNPN, SVGIG (reference sequence). V lost 7 bases and J 6 bases, leaving 19 bases between the germline ends. This CDR3 region has 15 residues. The CDR3 region is CASRLWVGGNSPLHF. The CDR3 DNA sequence: TGTGCCTCACGTTTATGGGTTGGGGGTAATTCACCCCTCCACTTT. The complete variable domain, with remaining parts taken from reference TRBV30 and TRBJ1-6, reads SQTIHQWPATLVQPVGSPLSLECTVEGTSNPNLYWYRQAAGRGLQLLFYSVGIGQISSEVPQNLSASRPQDRQFILSSKKLLLSDSGFYLCASRLWVGGNSPLHFGNGTRLTVT.